The 7 T cell receptor beta chains below all came from one sample that was sequenced in a study of spatial heterogeneity in lung cancer. As to time point: sample taken at primary tumor resection. Study-level results: Tumors with more nonsynonymous mutations had more expanded intratumoral alpha and beta TCRs.

These TCRs are of unknown antigen specificity. TCRdb used MiXCR to reprocess the 5' RACE reads, holding one entry per CDR3 protein. The data show 17,000 or so distinct CDR3 sequences, 6.2% seen once. Source: lung tumor tissue, taken at surgery. The origin of the receptors is a male donor with early-stage non-small cell lung cancer.

This clonotype was seen repeatedly, ten times or more. The rearrangement joins TRBV27 to TRBJ1-5; unclear D gene. The CDR3 is 13 amino acids. V lost 3 bases to trimming and J lost 4 bases, with 7 bases between them. Germline V gene lookup returns CDR1 MNHEY and CDR2 SMNVEV (reference sequence). The CDR3 region has the DNA TGTGCCAGCAGTTTTGAGAGGAATCAGCCCCAGCATTTT. Translating it yields CASSFERNQPQHF.

By proportion, this clonotype is medium-sized. J is TRBJ1-2 and V is TRBV7-2; 8 bases align to TRBD1. Germline-derived CDR1 and CDR2 are SGHTA and FQGNSA. This CDR3 is 14 amino acids long. With V trimmed by 5 bases and J by 4 bases, 6 bases remained unmatched. CDR3 nucleotide sequence: TGTGCCAGCAGCCCCGGACAGGGAGGCTATGGCTACACCTTC. Its translation: CASSPGQGGYGYTF.

This clonotype counts as medium-sized (0.01 to 0.1%). This chain links TRBV11-2 with TRBJ2-7; unclear D gene. CDR3 length equals 12 residues. Trimming stripped 4 bases from V and 2 bases from J, with 6 bases between. CDR1 is SGHAT, CDR2 FQNNGV, per germline. As DNA, the CDR3 is TGTGCCAGCAGCTCGTCGCCCTACGAGCAGTACTTC. Amino acid sequence: CASSSSPYEQYF.

The table lists this clonotype with many counts. This sequence joins TRBV7-2 and TRBJ2-2; no clear D gene. V was trimmed by 2 bases and J by 1 base, leaving 11 bases between them. This CDR3 is built from 16 residues. CDR1 is SGHTA, CDR2 FQGNSA, per germline. CDR3 nucleotide sequence: TGTGCCAGCAGCTTACGATTCGGGCAGAACACCGGGGAGCTGTTTTTT. Its protein is CASSLRFGQNTGELFF.

The table lists this clonotype with many counts. The rearrangement uses TRBV5-1 and TRBJ2-7; tentative D call: TRBD2 (5 bases). The ends were cut back, 0 bases at V and 3 bases at J, with 10 bases in the middle. Germline loops: CDR1 SGHRS, CDR2 YFSETQ. This CDR3 is built from 14 residues. The CDR3 loop is CASSLAIGNYEQYF. CDR3 coding DNA: TGCGCCAGCAGCTTGGCCATCGGGAACTACGAGCAGTACTTC.

In its sample, this clonotype is large. CDR3 coding DNA: TGCAGCGTTGCCCTCAGTGGGGGCTCCTACGAGCAGTACTTC. Translated: CSVALSGGSYEQYF. V gene TRBV29-1 combines with J gene TRBJ2-7; D is tentatively TRBD1 or TRBD2 (5 bases each). The CDR3 is made up of 14 amino acids. CDR1 is SQVTM and CDR2 is ANQGSEA in the germline V gene. V was trimmed by 4 bases and J by 0 bases, leaving 13 bases between them.

This clonotype was recorded many times. The V call is TRBV5-1, the J call TRBJ2-1, with D perhaps matching TRBD2 (5 bases). The CDR3 loop spans 14 amino acids. Deletions cut 0 bases from V and 5 bases from J, with 9 bases between. Germline CDR1 reads SGHRS; CDR2 reads YFSETQ. CDR3 sequence: CASSLEDWNNEQFF. The CDR3 DNA reads TGCGCCAGCAGCTTGGAGGACTGGAACAATGAGCAGTTCTTC.